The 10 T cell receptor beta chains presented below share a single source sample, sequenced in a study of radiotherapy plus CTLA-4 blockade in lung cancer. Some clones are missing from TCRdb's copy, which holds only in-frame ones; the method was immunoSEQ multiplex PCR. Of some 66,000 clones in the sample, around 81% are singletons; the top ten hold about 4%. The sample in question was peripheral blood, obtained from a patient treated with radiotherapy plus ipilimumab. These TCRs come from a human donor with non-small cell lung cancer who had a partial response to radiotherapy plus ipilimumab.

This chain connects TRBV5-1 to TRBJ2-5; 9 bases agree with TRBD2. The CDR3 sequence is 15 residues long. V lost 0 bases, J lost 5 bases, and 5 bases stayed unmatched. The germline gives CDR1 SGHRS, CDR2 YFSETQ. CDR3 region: CASSLGSGGAETQYF. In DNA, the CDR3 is TGCGCCAGCAGCTTGGGTAGCGGGGGCGCTGAGACCCAGTACTTC.

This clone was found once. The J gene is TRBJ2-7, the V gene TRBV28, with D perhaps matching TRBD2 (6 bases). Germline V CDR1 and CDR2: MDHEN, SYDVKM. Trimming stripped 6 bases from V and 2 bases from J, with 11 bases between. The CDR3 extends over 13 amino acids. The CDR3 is CASRAGRTYEQYF. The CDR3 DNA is TGTGCCAGCAGGGCCGGGAGAACCTACGAGCAGTACTTC.

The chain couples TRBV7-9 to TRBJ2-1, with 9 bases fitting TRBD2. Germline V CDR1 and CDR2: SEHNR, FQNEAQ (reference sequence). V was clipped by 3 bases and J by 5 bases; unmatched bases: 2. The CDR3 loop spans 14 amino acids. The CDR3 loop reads CASSFLAGDNEQFF. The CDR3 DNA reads TGTGCCAGCAGCTTTTTAGCGGGGGACAATGAGCAGTTCTTC.

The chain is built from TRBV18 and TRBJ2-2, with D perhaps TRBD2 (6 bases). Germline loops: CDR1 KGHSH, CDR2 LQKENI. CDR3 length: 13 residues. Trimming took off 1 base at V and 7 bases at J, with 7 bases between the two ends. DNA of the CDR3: TGTGCCAGCTCACCACAGGGAGGCGGGGAGCTGTTTTTT. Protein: CASSPQGGGELFF.

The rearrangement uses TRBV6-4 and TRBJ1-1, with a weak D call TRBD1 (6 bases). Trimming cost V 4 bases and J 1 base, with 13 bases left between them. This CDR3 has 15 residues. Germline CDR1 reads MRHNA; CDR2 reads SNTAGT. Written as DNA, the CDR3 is TGTGCCAGCAGTGGCCAAAGGACAGAGAACACTGAAGCTTTCTTT. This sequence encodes CASSGQRTENTEAFF.

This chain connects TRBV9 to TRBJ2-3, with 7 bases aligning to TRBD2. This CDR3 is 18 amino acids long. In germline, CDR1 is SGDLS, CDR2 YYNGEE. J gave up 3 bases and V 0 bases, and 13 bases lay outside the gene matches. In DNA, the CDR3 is TGTGCCAGCAGCGTAGAGTTAGCGGGCGCGGCGGGGACAGATACGCAGTATTTT. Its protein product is CASSVELAGAAGTDTQYF. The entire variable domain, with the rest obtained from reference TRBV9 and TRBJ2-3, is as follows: DSGVTQTPKHLITATGQRVTLRCSPRSGDLSVYWYQQSLDQGLQFLIQYYNGEERAKGNILERFSAQQFPDLHSELNLSSLELGDSALYFCASSVELAGAAGTDTQYFGPGTRLTVL.

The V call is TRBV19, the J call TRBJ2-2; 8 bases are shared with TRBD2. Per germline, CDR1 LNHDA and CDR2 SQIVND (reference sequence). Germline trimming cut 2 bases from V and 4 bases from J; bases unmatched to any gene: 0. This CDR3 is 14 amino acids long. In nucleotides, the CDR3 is TGTGCCAGTAGTATAAGCGGGGGCACCGGGGAGCTGTTTTTT. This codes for CASSISGGTGELFF.

The CDR3 here is CASTTGQAFTNYGYTF. CDR3 DNA sequence: TGTGCCAGCACCACCGGACAGGCATTTACCAACTATGGCTACACCTTC. V gene TRBV6-6 combines with J gene TRBJ1-2; TRBD1 aligns across 7 bases. J gave up 2 bases and V 7 bases, and 13 bases lay outside the gene matches. The CDR3 sequence is 16 residues long. The germline CDR1 and CDR2 sequences are MNHNY and SVGAGI (reference sequence).

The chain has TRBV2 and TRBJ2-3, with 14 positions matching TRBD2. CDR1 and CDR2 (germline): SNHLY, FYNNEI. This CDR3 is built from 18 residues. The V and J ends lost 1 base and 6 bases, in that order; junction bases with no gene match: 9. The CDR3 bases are TGTGCCAGCAGTGAAGGTTCGACTAGCGGGAGGGCCGGGGATACGCAGTATTTT. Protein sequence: CASSEGSTSGRAGDTQYF.

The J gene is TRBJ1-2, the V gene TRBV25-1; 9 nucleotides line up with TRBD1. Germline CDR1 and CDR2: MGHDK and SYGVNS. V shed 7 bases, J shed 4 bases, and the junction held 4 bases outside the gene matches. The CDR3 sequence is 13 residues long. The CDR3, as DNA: TGTGCCAGCACCATGGGACAGGGCTATGGCTACACCTTC. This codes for CASTMGQGYGYTF.